The rows below give T cell receptor beta chains drawn from one sample of a study of identifying expanded T cells in peripheral blood. Clones were sequenced by immunoSEQ multiplex PCR, and TCRdb holds only the in-frame ones, with some missing. This table holds 100,000 or so clones, 88% found once. Specimen: blood. These receptors all stem from a person aged 18 to 70 in good health. CDR3s include the opening cysteine and the closing phenylalanine or tryptophan. A D gene is named only where the DNA matches it firmly. The size of a clone is reported for some rows only, either as once, few or many, or as a class for expanded clones.

V gene	D gene	clone size	J gene	CDR3 DNA	CDR3 protein
TRBV19	TRBD2	-	TRBJ2-1	TGTGCCAGTCGACGGGAGGCAGTTCGGAACAATGAGCAGTTCTTC	CASRREAVRNNEQFF
TRBV5-6	-	-	TRBJ1-5	TGTGCCAGCAGCCCCGGCAGGGAGGGCAATCAGCCCCAGCATTTT	CASSPGREGNQPQHF
TRBV19	-	-	TRBJ1-5	TGTGCCACTCGCTGGGACGGGGATCAGCCCCAGCATTTT	CATRWDGDQPQHF
TRBV7-9	TRBD1	-	TRBJ1-2	TGTTGTGTGGGTGAAGGGGACAGCATCTTTGGCTACACCTTC	CCVGEGDSIFGYTF
TRBV7-8	TRBD2	-	TRBJ2-1	TGTGCCAGCAGCTTTACGGGACTAGCGGGAGTAAACAATGAGCAGTTCTTC	CASSFTGLAGVNNEQFF
TRBV4-2	-	-	TRBJ1-3	TGTGCCAGCAGCCAAGCTACAAGATTGGGGGACACCATATATTTT	CASSQATRLGDTIYF
TRBV7-3	-	-	TRBJ1-1	TGTGCCAGCAGCTCCAGGGGTGGGACTGAAGCTTTCTTT	CASSSRGGTEAFF
TRBV7-6	TRBD1	-	TRBJ2-7	TGTGCCAGCAGCTTAGGACAGGGGGCTTACGAGCAGTACTTC	CASSLGQGAYEQYF
TRBV14	TRBD1	once	TRBJ1-6	TGTGCCAGAGGACAGGGAGGGTCACCCCTCCACTTT	CARGQGGSPLHF
TRBV4-1	TRBD1	-	TRBJ2-7	TGCGCCAGCAGCACCCAACAGGGGCAGTCCTACGAGCAGTACTTC	CASSTQQGQSYEQYF
TRBV9	-	-	TRBJ1-2	TGTGCCAGCAGCGTAGACGAGGTTAACTATGGCTACACCTTC	CASSVDEVNYGYTF
TRBV19	TRBD1	-	TRBJ2-1	TGTGCCAGTAGTGTGACAGGGGGTGGCTACAATGAGCAGTTCTTC	CASSVTGGGYNEQFF
TRBV27	-	-	TRBJ2-7	TGTGCCAGCAGTTTCAACCGAGGCTCCTACGAGCAGTACTTC	CASSFNRGSYEQYF
TRBV19	-	once	TRBJ2-1	TGTGCCAGTAGTATTAGAGGACGGGAGAGTGAGCAGTTCTTC	CASSIRGRESEQFF
TRBV5-1	-	-	TRBJ2-3	TGCGCCAGCAGCTGGACGGGCGGGGAGAGCACAGATACGCAGTATTTT	CASSWTGGESTDTQYF
TRBV7-9	TRBD2	once	TRBJ2-1	TGTGCCAGCGGGACTAGCGGGAGTATTAATGAGCAGTTCTTC	CASGTSGSINEQFF
TRBV30	-	-	TRBJ1-2	TGTGCCTGGAGTGTAGGCCGCCGGGACGCGGGCTACACCTTC	CAWSVGRRDAGYTF
TRBV19	-	-	TRBJ1-3	TGTGCCAGTAGTCCGCAGAGCAGCTCTGGAAACACCATATATTTT	CASSPQSSSGNTIYF
TRBV5-1	-	-	TRBJ1-1	TGCGCCGGCAGCCCCGGGGGTCGGACCACTGAAGCTTTCTTT	CAGSPGGRTTEAFF
TRBV29-1	-	-	TRBJ2-5	TGCAGCGGCCTTATTACAGGGCAGGAGACCCAGTACTTC	CSGLITGQETQYF
TRBV14	TRBD1	-	TRBJ1-1	TGTGCCAGCAGCCAAGGACAGGGGACGTTGAACACTGAAGCTTTCTTT	CASSQGQGTLNTEAFF
TRBV5-4	-	-	TRBJ1-2	TGTGCCAGCAGCTTGGTTTTCAGGGATGGCTACACCTTC	CASSLVFRDGYTF
TRBV5-1	TRBD1	-	TRBJ2-7	TGCGCCAGCAGCTTGGGGGCAGGGGGTGTCTACGAGCAGTACTTC	CASSLGAGGVYEQYF
TRBV19	TRBD1	-	TRBJ1-6	TGTGCCAGCAGAGCCTCGGACAGGGGAGGCATACACTCACCCCTCCACTTT	CASRASDRGGIHSPLHF
TRBV2	-	few	TRBJ1-2	TGTGCCAGCAGTACCCAGGACTATGGCTACACCTTC	CASSTQDYGYTF
TRBV7-4	-	-	TRBJ1-3	TGTGCCAGCAGCATTCCGGGCCTAGGAGGGGGAAACACCATATATTTT	CASSIPGLGGGNTIYF
TRBV29-1	-	once	TRBJ2-1	TGCAGCGTTACTAGCTCCTACAATGAGCAGTTCTTC	CSVTSSYNEQFF
TRBV29-1	-	-	TRBJ2-7	TGCAGCGTTTTAATTGGCGGGGTAGGCGAGCAGTACTTC	CSVLIGGVGEQYF
TRBV29-1	-	-	TRBJ1-4	TGCAGCGTTGTGTCAGGGACAACTAATGAAAAACTGTTTTTT	CSVVSGTTNEKLFF